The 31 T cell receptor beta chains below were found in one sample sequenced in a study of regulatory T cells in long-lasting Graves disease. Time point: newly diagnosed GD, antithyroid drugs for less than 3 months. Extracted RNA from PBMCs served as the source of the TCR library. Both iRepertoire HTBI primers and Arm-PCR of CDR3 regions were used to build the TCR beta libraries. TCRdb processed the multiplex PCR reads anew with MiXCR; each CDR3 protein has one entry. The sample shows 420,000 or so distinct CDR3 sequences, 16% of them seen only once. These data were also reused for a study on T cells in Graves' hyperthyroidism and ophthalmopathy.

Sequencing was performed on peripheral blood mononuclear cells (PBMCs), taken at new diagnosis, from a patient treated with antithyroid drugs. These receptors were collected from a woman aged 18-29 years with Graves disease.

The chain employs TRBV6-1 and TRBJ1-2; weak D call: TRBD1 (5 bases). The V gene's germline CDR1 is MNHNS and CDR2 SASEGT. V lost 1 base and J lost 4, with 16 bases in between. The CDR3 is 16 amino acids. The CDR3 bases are TGTGCCAGCAGTGAAGGGGGCATGAACGGGATCTATGGCTACACCTTC. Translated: CASSEGGMNGIYGYTF.

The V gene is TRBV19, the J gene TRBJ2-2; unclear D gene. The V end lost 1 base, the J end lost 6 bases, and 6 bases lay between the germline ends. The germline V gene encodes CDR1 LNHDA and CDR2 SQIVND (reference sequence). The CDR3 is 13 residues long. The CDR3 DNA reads TGTGCCAGTAGTATAGTTCAGGCCGGGGAGCTGTTTTTT. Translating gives CASSIVQAGELFF.

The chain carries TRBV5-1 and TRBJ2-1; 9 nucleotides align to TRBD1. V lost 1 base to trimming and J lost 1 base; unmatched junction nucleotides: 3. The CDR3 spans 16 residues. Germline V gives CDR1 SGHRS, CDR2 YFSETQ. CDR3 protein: CASSLTGGESYNEQFF. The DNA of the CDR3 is TGCGCCAGCAGCTTGACAGGGGGCGAGTCCTACAATGAGCAGTTCTTC.

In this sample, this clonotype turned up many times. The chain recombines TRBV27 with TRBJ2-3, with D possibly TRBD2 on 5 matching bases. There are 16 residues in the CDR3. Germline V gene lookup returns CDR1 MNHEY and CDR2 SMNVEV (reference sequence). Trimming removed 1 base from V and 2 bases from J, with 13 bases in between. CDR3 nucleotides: TGTGCCAGCAGTTTATTAGGACTCCGGTTCACAGATACGCAGTATTTT. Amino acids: CASSLLGLRFTDTQYF.

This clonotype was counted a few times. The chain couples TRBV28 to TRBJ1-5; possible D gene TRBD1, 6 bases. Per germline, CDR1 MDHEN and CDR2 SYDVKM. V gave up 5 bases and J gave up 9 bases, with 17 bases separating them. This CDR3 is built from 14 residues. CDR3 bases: TGTGCCAGCAGTCCCAGTTCACCAGGGGCGCCCCAGCATTTT. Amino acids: CASSPSSPGAPQHF.

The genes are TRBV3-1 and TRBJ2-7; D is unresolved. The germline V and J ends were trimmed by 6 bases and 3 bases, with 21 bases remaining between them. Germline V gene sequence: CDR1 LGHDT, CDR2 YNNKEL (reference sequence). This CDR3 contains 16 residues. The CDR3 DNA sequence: TGTGCCAGCAGTCCCAATAGACACGCTGGCCTCTACGAGCAGTACTTC. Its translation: CASSPNRHAGLYEQYF.

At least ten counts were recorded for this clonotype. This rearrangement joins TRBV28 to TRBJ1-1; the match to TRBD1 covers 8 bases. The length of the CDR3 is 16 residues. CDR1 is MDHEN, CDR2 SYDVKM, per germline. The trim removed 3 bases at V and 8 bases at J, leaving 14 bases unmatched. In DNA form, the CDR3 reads TGTGCCAGCAGTTTTTTACCGCCGACAGGGGAGTTAGAAGCTTTCTTT. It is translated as CASSFLPPTGELEAFF.

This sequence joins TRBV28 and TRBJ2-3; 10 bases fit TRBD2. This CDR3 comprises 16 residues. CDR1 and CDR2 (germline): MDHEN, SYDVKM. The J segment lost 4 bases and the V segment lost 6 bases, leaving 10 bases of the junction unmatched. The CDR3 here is CASSVLGTSEADTQYF. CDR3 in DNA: TGTGCCAGCAGCGTGCTGGGGACTAGCGAGGCAGATACGCAGTATTTT.

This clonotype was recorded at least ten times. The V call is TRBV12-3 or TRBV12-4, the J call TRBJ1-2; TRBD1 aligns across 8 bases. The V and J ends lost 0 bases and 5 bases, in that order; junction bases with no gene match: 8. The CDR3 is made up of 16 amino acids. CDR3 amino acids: CASSLALGQGIYGYTF. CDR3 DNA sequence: TGTGCCAGCAGTTTAGCGCTTGGACAGGGTATATATGGCTACACCTTC.

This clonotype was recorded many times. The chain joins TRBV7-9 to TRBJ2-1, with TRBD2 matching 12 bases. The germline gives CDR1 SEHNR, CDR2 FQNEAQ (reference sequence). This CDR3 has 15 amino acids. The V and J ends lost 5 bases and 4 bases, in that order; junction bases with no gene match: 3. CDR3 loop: CASSRTSGMYNEQFF. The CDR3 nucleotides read TGTGCCAGCAGCCGGACTAGCGGGATGTACAATGAGCAGTTCTTC.

DNA of the CDR3: TGCAGTGCTAGAGGACAGAGATCGGTTGAGACGCAGTATTTT. It yields the protein CSARGQRSVETQYF. The chain combines TRBV20-1 with TRBJ2-3, with TRBD1 as a possible D gene (5 bases). Between the trimmed V and J ends, which lost 1 base and 9 bases, there was a span of 17 bases. Looked up from germline, CDR1 is DFQATT and CDR2 is SNEGSKA (reference sequence). The CDR3 loop spans 14 amino acids.

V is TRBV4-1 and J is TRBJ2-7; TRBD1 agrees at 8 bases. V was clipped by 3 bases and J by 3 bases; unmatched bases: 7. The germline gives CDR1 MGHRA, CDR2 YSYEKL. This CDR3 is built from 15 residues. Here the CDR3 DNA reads TGCGCCAGCAGCCATGTTGGACAGGGAGTCTACGAGCAGTACTTC. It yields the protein CASSHVGQGVYEQYF.

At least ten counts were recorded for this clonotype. Written as DNA, the CDR3 is TGTGCCAGCTCACCCCCGTTTGCCTACGAGCAGTACTTC. Translated, it gives CASSPPFAYEQYF. The J gene is TRBJ2-7, the V gene TRBV18; D ambiguous. CDR3 length: 13 residues. Trimming took off 3 bases at V and 2 bases at J, with 8 bases between the two ends. CDR1 and CDR2 (germline): KGHSH, LQKENI.

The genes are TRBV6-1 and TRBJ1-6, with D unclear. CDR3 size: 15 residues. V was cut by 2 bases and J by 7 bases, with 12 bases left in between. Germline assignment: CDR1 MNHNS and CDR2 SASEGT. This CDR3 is CASSEPGGNNSPLHF. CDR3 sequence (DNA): TGTGCCAGCAGTGAACCTGGAGGGAACAATTCACCCCTCCACTTT.

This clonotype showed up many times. CDR3 loop: CASRGGGWYEQYF. CDR3 coding DNA: TGCGCCAGCAGAGGTGGAGGGTGGTACGAGCAGTACTTC. The rearrangement links TRBV10-2 to TRBJ2-7, with a tentative D call TRBD2 (6 bases). CDR1 is WSHSY and CDR2 is SAAADI in the germline V gene. The CDR3 spans 13 residues. Trimming removed 6 bases from V and 4 bases from J, with 13 bases in between.

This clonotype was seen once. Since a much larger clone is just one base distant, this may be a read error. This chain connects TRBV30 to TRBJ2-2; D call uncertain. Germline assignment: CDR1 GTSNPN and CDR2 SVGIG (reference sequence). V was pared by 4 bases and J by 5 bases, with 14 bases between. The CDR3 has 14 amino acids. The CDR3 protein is CAWKTERGTGELFF. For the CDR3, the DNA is TGTGCCTGGAAAACCGAACGTGGGACCGGGGAGCTGTTTTTT.

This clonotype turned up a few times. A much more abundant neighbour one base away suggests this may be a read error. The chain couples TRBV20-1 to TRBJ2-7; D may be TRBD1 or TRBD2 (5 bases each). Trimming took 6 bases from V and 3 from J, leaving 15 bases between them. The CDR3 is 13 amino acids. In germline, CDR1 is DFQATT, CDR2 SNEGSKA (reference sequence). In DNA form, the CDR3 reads TGCAGTGCCCCGGGACCAGCGGACTACGAGCAGTACTTC. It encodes CSAPGPADYEQYF.

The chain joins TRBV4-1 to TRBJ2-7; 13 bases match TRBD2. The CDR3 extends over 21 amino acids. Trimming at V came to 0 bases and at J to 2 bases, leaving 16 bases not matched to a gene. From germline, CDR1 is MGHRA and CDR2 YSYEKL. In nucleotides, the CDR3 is TGCGCCAGCAGCCAAGATCCTATAGGGACTAGCGGGGACTCGGGCGCCTACGAGCAGTACTTC. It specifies CASSQDPIGTSGDSGAYEQYF.

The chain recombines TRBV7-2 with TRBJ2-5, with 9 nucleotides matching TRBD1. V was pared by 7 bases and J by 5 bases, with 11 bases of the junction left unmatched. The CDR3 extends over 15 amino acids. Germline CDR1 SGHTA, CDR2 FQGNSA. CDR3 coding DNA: TGTGCCAGCAACGGGGGACAGGGTTATAGGGAGACCCAGTACTTC. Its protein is CASNGGQGYRETQYF.

CDR3 nucleotide sequence: TGCAGTGCTCGCGGGACTAGTGCTCCCAATGAGCAGTTCTTC. Its protein is CSARGTSAPNEQFF. The chain employs TRBV20-1 and TRBJ2-1, with TRBD2 identical over 8 bases. Trimming at V came to 5 bases and at J to 6 bases, leaving 9 bases not matched to a gene. Germline V gene sequence: CDR1 DFQATT, CDR2 SNEGSKA (reference sequence). The CDR3 loop spans 14 amino acids.

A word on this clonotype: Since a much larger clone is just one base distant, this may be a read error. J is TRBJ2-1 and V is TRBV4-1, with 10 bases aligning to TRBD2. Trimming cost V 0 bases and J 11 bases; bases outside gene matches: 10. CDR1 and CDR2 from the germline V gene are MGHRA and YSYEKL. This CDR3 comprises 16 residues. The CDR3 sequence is CASSQDLLAGNVKQFF. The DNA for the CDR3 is TGCGCCAGCAGCCAAGATTTACTAGCGGGAAATGTGAAGCAGTTCTTC.

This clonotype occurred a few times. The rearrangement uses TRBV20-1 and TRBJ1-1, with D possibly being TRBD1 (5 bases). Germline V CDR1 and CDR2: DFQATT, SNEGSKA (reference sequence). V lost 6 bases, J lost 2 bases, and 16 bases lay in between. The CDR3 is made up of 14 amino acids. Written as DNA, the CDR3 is TGCAGTGCCGAAACCGGGACGGTAAACACTGAAGCTTTCTTT. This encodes CSAETGTVNTEAFF.

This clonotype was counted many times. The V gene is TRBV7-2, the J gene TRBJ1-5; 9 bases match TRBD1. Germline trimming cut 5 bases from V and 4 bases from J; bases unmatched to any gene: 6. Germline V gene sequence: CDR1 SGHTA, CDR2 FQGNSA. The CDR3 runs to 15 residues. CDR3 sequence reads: CASSAGQGWNQPQHF. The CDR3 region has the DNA TGTGCCAGCAGCGCGGGACAGGGTTGGAATCAGCCCCAGCATTTT. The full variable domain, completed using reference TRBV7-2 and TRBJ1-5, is GAGVSQSPSNKVTEKGKDVELRCDPISGHTALYWYRQSLGQGLEFLIYFQGNSAPDKSGLPSDRFSAERTGGSVSTLTIQRTQQEDSAVYLCASSAGQGWNQPQHFGDGTRLSIL.

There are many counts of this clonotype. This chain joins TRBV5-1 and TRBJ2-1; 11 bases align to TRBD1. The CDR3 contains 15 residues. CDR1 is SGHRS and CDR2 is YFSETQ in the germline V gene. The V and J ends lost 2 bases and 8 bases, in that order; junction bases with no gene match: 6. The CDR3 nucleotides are TGCGCCAGCAGCTTTAGGACAGGGGGCAGCGATGAGCAGTTCTTC. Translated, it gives CASSFRTGGSDEQFF.

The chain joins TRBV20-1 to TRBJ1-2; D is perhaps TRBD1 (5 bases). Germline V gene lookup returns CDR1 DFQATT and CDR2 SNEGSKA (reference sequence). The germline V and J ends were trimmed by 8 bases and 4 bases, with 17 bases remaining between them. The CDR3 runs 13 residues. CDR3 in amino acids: CSYNRPDSYGYTF. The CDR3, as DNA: TGCAGTTATAATCGCCCTGACAGCTATGGCTACACCTTC.

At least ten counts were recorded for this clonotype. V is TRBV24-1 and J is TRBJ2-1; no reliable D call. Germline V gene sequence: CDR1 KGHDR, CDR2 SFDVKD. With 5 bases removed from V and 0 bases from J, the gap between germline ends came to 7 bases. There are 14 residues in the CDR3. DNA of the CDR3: TGTGCCACCAGTGGGGCGAGCTCCTACAATGAGCAGTTCTTC. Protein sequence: CATSGASSYNEQFF.

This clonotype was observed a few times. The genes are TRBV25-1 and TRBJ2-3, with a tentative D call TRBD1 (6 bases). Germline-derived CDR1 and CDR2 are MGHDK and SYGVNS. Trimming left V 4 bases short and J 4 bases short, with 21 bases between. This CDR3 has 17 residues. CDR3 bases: TGTGCCAGCAGTGCGGTGGGACAACGCCCCGTTCCAGATACGCAGTATTTT. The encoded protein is CASSAVGQRPVPDTQYF.

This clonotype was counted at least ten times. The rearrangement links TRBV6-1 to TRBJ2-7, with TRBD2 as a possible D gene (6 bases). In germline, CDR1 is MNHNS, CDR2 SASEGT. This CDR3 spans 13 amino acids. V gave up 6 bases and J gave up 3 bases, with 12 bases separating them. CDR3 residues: CASRTSIIYEQYF. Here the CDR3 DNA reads TGTGCCAGCAGGACTAGTATAATCTACGAGCAGTACTTC.

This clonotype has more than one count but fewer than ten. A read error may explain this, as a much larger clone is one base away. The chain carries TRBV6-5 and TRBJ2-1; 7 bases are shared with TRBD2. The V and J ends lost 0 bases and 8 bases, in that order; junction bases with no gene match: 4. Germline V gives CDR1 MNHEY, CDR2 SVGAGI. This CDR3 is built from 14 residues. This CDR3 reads CASSYSFSGYEQFF. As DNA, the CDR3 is TGTGCCAGCAGTTACTCGTTTAGCGGGTATGAGCAGTTCTTC.

The CDR3 DNA reads TGTGCCAGCAGGGCGACTAGTTGGTCCTACAATGAGCAGTTCTTC. Its translation is CASRATSWSYNEQFF. The rearrangement uses TRBV6-1 and TRBJ2-1, with D possibly being TRBD2 (6 bases). V was pared by 6 bases and J by 1 base, with 13 bases between. The germline V gene has CDR1 MNHNS and CDR2 SASEGT. The CDR3 covers 15 residues.

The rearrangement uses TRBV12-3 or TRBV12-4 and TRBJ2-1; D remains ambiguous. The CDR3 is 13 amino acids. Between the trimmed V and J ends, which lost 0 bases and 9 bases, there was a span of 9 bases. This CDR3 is CASSLALFGEQFF. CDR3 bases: TGTGCCAGCAGTTTAGCGCTTTTCGGTGAGCAGTTCTTC.